This TCR beta chain was captured by sequencing in a study of post-analysis software for immune sequencing data. Study details: The disease courses covered relapsing-remitting, secondary progressive and progressive-relapsing multiple sclerosis.

cDNA libraries of TCR beta carried unique molecular identifiers. Once 1 to 10 million T cells were used, 400,000 to 550,000 cDNA molecules resulted. TCRdb recomputed calls from the PCR reads with MiXCR, one row per CDR3 protein. Of around 770,000 distinct CDR3 sequences listed, 46% are singletons. General study findings and limits: The authors found that F measure strongly co-clustered same-batch samples. For normalized Chao1 diversity, multiple sclerosis patients scored significantly lower than controls did. The study found TRBV5-6, TRBV5-1 and TRBV20-1 among five or six TRBV segments more frequent in patients than controls.

The CDR3 has 14 amino acids. Germline assignment: CDR1 MNHEY and CDR2 SMNVEV (reference sequence). A word on this clonotype: What it recognizes is unknown.

Specimen: blood. This clonotype was obtained from a girl between 10 and 17 years old with multiple sclerosis. The V call is TRBV27, the J call TRBJ2-5; D ambiguous. Near its end, the DNA agrees better with TRBJ2-7, so the J call may be wrong. CDR3 residues: CASSFLGSRYEQYF. The DNA of the CDR3 is TGTGCCAGCAGTTTTTTAGGGTCTCGGTACGAGCAGTACTTC.